A selection of T cell receptor beta chains follows, all from one sample in a study of control samples from healthy donors and cancer patients. The method was immunoSEQ multiplex PCR; TCRdb's version includes in-frame clones alone and lacks a portion of them. Among about 140,000 clones listed, 94% were seen once. Material: blood. Every receptor here comes from a middle-aged man in good health. The CDR3 runs from the conserved cysteine through the conserved F or W. D genes are given only for firm matches. For some rows the clone size is stated as once, few or many, or as a class when expanded; others skip it.

>TRBV3-1/TRBV3-2|TRBJ1-2|-|-
CASSQGPAGYTF
TGTGCCAGCAGCCAGGGCCCCGCGGGCTACACCTTC
>TRBV14|TRBJ2-1|TRBD2|-
CASSQASGYNEQFF
TGTGCCAGCAGCCAGGCTAGCGGCTACAATGAGCAGTTCTTC
>TRBV6-2/TRBV6-3|TRBJ1-5|-|-
CASSYSKKGETNQPQHF
TGTGCCAGCAGTTACTCGAAGAAGGGTGAGACGAATCAGCCCCAGCATTTT
>TRBV5-1|TRBJ1-5|-|-
CASSGGRDQPQHF
TGCGCCAGCAGCGGGGGTAGGGATCAGCCCCAGCATTTT
>TRBV5-4|TRBJ2-2|TRBD1|-
CASRFHTGGPNTGELFF
TGTGCCAGCAGGTTCCATACAGGGGGACCGAACACCGGGGAGCTGTTTTTT
>TRBV28|TRBJ2-2|-|-
CASSSIDRNTGELFF
TGTGCCAGCAGTTCGATCGACAGAAACACCGGGGAGCTGTTTTTT
>TRBV29-1|TRBJ1-3|-|once
CSVVAGNGNTIYF
TGCAGCGTTGTAGCCGGGAACGGAAACACCATATATTTT
>TRBV14|TRBJ1-3|-|-
CASSQARTASGNTIYF
TGTGCCAGCAGCCAAGCGCGGACAGCCTCTGGAAACACCATATATTTT
>TRBV10-2|TRBJ1-6|-|-
CASSESSVGNSPLHF
TGCGCCAGCAGTGAGTCGTCGGTCGGAAATTCACCCCTCCACTTT
>TRBV7-9|TRBJ2-3|-|-
CASSLVLSGVEADTQYF
TGTGCCAGCAGCTTAGTGTTGTCAGGGGTTGAGGCAGATACGCAGTATTTT
>TRBV27|TRBJ1-1|TRBD1|-
CASSGQGRNTEAFF
TGTGCCAGTTCCGGACAGGGGAGGAACACTGAAGCTTTCTTT